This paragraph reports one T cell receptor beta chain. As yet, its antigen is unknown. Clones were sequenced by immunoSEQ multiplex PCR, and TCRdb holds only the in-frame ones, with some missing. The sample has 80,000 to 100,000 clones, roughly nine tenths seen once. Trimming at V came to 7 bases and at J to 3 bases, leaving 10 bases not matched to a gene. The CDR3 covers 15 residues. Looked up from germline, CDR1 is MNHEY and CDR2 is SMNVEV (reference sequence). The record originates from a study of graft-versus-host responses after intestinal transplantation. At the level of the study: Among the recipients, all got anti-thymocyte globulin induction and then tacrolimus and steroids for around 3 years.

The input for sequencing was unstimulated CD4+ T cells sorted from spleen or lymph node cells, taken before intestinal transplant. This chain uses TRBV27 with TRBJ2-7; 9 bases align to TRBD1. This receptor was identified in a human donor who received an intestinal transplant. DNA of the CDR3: TGTGCCAGCAAATGGACGGGACAGGGATTCTACGAGCAGTACTTC. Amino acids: CASKWTGQGFYEQYF.